These 3 T cell receptor beta chains share one sample of origin, sequenced in a study of blood T cell repertoires in COVID-19. This table comes from immunoSEQ multiplex PCR, and its TCRdb copy is limited to in-frame clones, with some not included. The data show a few hundred thousand clones, with 85% to 90% seen just once and around 1% held by the top ten. Sequences were obtained from PBMCs or T cells enriched from blood (not recorded which). These receptors were collected from a man aged 18 to 29 who had recovered from COVID-19.

The chain carries TRBV28 and TRBJ2-7; D call uncertain. The CDR3 is 12 amino acids. Germline V gene lookup returns CDR1 MDHEN and CDR2 SYDVKM. V lost 8 bases to trimming and J lost 1 base, with 9 bases between them. CDR3 loop: CASETVSYEQYF. The CDR3 nucleotides are TGTGCCAGCGAAACGGTATCCTACGAGCAGTACTTC. The full variable domain, completed using reference TRBV28 and TRBJ2-7, is DVKVTQSSRYLVKRTGEKVFLECVQDMDHENMFWYRQDPGLGLRLIYFSYDVKMKEKGDIPEGYSVSREKKERFSLILESASTNQTSMYLCASETVSYEQYFGPGTRLTVT.

The rearrangement joins TRBV9 to TRBJ1-3; 7 bases line up with TRBD1. Losses at the gene ends were 4 bases for V and 3 bases for J; bases not matched to a gene: 10. This CDR3 contains 16 residues. Germline CDR1 and CDR2: SGDLS and YYNGEE. CDR3 amino acids: CASSPQGGIFGNTIYF. Written as DNA, the CDR3 is TGTGCCAGCAGCCCCCAGGGGGGAATATTTGGAAACACCATATATTTT.

The J gene is TRBJ2-5, the V gene TRBV5-1, with 13 bases that match TRBD2. Germline V gene data show CDR1 as SGHRS and CDR2 as YFSETQ. The ends lost 5 bases at V and 5 bases at J; junction bases unmatched: 9. The CDR3 has 16 amino acids. In DNA, the CDR3 is TGCGCCAGCAGTAAAGGACTAGCGGGAGTGAGGGAGACCCAGTACTTC. This translates into CASSKGLAGVRETQYF. Based on the CDR3 plus reference TRBV5-1 and TRBJ2-5, the full variable domain is KAGVTQTPRYLIKTRGQQVTLSCSPISGHRSVSWYQQTPGQGLQFLFEYFSETQRNKGNFPGRFSGRQFSNSRSEMNVSTLELGDSALYLCASSKGLAGVRETQYFGPGTRLLVL.